These T cell receptor beta chains were read from a single sample in a study of blood T cell repertoires in COVID-19. Produced via immunoSEQ multiplex PCR; TCRdb's table is partial and in-frame only. The sample lists 250,000 to 300,000 clones, approximately 83% occurring once. The sample consisted of PBMCs or T cells enriched from blood (not recorded which). The source is a woman between 45 and 60 years old who had recovered from COVID-19. The CDR3 runs from the conserved cysteine through the conserved F or W. Each record gives: CDR3 protein, V gene, J gene.

CDR3: CASGYQVADTF; V: TRBV5-1; J: TRBJ1-2
CDR3: CASSQNSVSWFF; V: TRBV27; J: TRBJ2-1
CDR3: CASSPWDSAKEGAFF; V: TRBV18; J: TRBJ1-1
CDR3: CASSTGGADYGYTF; V: TRBV27; J: TRBJ1-2
CDR3: CASRFSGSRGSYEQYF; V: TRBV11-1; J: TRBJ2-7
CDR3: CASSLGQLNQPQHF; V: TRBV5-1; J: TRBJ1-5
CDR3: CASSQVGGTTDTQYF; V: TRBV4-2; J: TRBJ2-3
CDR3: CASSPQDRGEAFF; V: TRBV12-3/TRBV12-4; J: TRBJ1-1
CDR3: CAWSVSGAKLFF; V: TRBV30; J: TRBJ1-4
CDR3: CASSDATVVF; V: TRBV18; J: TRBJ1-2
CDR3: CASSLWGQPIQETQYF; V: TRBV28; J: TRBJ2-5